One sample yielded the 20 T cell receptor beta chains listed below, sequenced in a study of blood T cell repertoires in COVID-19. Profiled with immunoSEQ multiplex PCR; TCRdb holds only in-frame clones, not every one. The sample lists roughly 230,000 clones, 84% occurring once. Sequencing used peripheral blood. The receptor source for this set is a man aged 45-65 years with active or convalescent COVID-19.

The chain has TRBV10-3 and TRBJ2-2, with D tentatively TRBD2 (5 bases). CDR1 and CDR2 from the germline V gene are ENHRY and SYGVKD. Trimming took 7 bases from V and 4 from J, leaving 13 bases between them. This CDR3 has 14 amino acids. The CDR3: CAINRETGTGELFF. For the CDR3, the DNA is TGTGCCATCAATAGGGAGACGGGCACCGGGGAGCTGTTTTTT.

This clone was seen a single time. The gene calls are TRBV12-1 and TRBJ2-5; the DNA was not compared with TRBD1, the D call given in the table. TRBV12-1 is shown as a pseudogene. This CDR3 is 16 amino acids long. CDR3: CASSPLHRGHGETQYF. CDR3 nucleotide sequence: TGTGCCAGCAGCCCCCTACATAGGGGTCACGGGGAGACCCAGTACTTC.

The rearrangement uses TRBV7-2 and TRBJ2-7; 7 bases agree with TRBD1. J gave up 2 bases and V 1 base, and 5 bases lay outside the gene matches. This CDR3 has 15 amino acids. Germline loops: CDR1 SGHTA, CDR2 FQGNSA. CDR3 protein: CASSLGGQGAYEQYF. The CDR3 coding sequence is TGTGCCAGCAGCTTAGGAGGGCAGGGGGCCTACGAGCAGTACTTC.

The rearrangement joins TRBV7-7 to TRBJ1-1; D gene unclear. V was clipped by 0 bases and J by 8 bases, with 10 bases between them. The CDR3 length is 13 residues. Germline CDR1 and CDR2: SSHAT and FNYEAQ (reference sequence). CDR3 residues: CASSLARGKEAFF. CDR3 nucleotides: TGTGCCAGCAGCTTAGCGCGGGGTAAAGAAGCTTTCTTT.

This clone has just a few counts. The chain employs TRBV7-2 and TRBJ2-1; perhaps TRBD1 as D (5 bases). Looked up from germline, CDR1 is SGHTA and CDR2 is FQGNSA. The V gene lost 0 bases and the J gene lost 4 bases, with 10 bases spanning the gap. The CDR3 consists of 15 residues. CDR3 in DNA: TGTGCCAGCAGCTTAGCCCAGGGTTTTTACAATGAGCAGTTCTTC. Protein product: CASSLAQGFYNEQFF.

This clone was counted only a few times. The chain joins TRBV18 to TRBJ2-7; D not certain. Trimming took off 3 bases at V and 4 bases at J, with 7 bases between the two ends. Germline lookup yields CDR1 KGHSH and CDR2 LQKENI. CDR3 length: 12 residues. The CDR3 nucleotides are TGTGCCAGCTCACCGACTGATTACGAGCAGTACTTC. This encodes CASSPTDYEQYF.

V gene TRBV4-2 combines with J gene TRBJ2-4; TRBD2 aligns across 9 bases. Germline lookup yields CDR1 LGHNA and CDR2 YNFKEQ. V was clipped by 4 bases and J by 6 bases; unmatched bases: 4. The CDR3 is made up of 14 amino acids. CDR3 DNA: TGTGCCAGCAGCCCCCAACTAGCGGGAAACATTCAGTACTTC. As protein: CASSPQLAGNIQYF.

CDR3 nucleotides: TGTGCCTGGAGTCCCCAACAGGGTCCCTACGAGCAGTACTTC. Translation gives CAWSPQQGPYEQYF. The gene calls are TRBV30 and TRBJ2-7, with a possible D match to TRBD1 (6 bases). The germline CDR1 and CDR2 sequences are GTSNPN and SVGIG (reference sequence). The V gene lost 2 bases and the J gene lost 2 bases, with 13 bases spanning the gap. The CDR3 extends over 14 amino acids.

Written as DNA, the CDR3 is TGTGCCAGCAGCTTGTATCCGGGGGAAAATGAAGCTTTCTTT. Encoded protein: CASSLYPGENEAFF. V usage is TRBV5-8 and J usage is TRBJ1-1; weak D call: TRBD1 (5 bases). Trimming stripped 1 base from V and 7 bases from J, with 14 bases between. The CDR3 has 14 amino acids. Germline V gives CDR1 SGHTS, CDR2 YDEGEE.

CDR3 sequence: CASSSRSTPGDRGLTEQFF. CDR3 nucleotides: TGTGCCAGCAGTTCCCGCTCAACCCCCGGGGACAGGGGGCTCACCGAGCAGTTCTTC. The chain carries TRBV27 and TRBJ2-1, with 12 bases matching TRBD1. V shed 4 bases, J shed 10 bases, and the junction held 20 bases outside the gene matches. The CDR3 is 19 residues long. Germline CDR1 MNHEY, CDR2 SMNVEV (reference sequence).

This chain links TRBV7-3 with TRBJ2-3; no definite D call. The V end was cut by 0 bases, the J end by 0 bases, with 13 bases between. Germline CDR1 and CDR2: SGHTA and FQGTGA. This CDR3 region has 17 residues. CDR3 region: CASSLTPRPSSTDTQYF. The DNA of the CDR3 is TGTGCCAGCAGCTTAACCCCCAGGCCCTCTAGCACAGATACGCAGTATTTT.

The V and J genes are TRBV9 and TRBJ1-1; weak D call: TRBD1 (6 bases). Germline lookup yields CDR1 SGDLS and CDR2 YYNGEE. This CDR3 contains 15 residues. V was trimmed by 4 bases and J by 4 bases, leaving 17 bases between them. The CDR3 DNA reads TGTGCCAGCAGCCACACACAGGGTGGAGGCACTGAAGCTTTCTTT. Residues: CASSHTQGGGTEAFF.

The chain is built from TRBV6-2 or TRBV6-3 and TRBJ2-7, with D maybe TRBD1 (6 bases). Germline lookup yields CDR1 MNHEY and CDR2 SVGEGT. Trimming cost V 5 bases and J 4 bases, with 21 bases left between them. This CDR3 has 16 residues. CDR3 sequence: CASSLPPGQLQYEQYF. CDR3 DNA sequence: TGTGCCAGCAGTCTACCCCCGGGACAATTACAATACGAGCAGTACTTC.

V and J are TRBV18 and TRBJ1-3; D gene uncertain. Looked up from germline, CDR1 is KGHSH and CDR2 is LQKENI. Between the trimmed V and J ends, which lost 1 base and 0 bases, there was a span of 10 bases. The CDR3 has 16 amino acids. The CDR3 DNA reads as TGTGCCAGCTCACCACGAGCAGACAACTCTGGAAACACCATATATTTT. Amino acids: CASSPRADNSGNTIYF.

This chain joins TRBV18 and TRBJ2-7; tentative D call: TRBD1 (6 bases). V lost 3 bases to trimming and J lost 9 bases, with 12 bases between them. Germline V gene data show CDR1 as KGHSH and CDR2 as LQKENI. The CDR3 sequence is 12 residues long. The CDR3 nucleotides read TGTGCCAGCTCACCGGACAGCTGGAGGCAGTACTTC. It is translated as CASSPDSWRQYF.

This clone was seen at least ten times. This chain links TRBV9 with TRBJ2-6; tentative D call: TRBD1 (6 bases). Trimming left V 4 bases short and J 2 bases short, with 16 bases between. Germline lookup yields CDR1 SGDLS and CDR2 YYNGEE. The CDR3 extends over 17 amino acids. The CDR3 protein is CASSPQRTVAGANVLTF. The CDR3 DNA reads TGTGCCAGCAGCCCCCAGCGGACAGTTGCTGGGGCCAACGTCCTGACTTTC. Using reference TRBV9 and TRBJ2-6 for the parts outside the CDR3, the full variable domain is DSGVTQTPKHLITATGQRVTLRCSPRSGDLSVYWYQQSLDQGLQFLIQYYNGEERAKGNILERFSAQQFPDLHSELNLSSLELGDSALYFCASSPQRTVAGANVLTFGAGSRLTVL.

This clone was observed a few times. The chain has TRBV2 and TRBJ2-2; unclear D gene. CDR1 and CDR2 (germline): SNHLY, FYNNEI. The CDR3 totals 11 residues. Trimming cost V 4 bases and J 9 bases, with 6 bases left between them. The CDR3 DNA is TGTGCCAGCAGTGGTCTTAGGGAGCTGTTTTTT. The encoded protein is CASSGLRELFF.

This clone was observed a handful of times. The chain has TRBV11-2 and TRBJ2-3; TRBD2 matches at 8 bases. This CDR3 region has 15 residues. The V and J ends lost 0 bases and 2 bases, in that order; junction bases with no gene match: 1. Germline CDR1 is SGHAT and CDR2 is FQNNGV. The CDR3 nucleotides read TGTGCCAGCAGCTTAGAGCGGGGGGTCACAGATACGCAGTATTTT. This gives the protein CASSLERGVTDTQYF.

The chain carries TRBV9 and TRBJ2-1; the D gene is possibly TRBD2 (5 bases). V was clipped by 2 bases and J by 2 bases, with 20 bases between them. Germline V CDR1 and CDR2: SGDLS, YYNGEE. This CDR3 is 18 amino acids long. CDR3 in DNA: TGTGCCAGCAGCGTGGCTGATGTTACTAGAGGGCCCTACAATGAGCAGTTCTTC. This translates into CASSVADVTRGPYNEQFF. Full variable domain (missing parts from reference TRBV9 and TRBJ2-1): DSGVTQTPKHLITATGQRVTLRCSPRSGDLSVYWYQQSLDQGLQFLIQYYNGEERAKGNILERFSAQQFPDLHSELNLSSLELGDSALYFCASSVADVTRGPYNEQFFGPGTRLTVL.

The CDR3 nucleotides are TGTGCCAGTAGCTACCCGGGACAGGGCATCGCTGGAAACACCATATATTTT. Translated: CASSYPGQGIAGNTIYF. This chain joins TRBV19 and TRBJ1-3, with 9 bases identical to TRBD1. With V trimmed by 6 bases and J by 2 bases, 11 bases remained unmatched. The CDR3 length is 17 residues. The germline gives CDR1 LNHDA, CDR2 SQIVND (reference sequence).